The 10 T cell receptor beta chains reported below all come from one sample, sequenced in a study of cytomegalovirus exposure and HLA in healthy donors. The PCR made use of 60 Vbeta and 13 Jbeta primers. Sequencing was performed with immunoSEQ multiplex PCR; in TCRdb, only in-frame clones are kept and a portion is missing. The table shows approximately 150,000 clones, with around 80% occurring only once. Sequenced material: PBMCs. The origin of the receptors is a female donor in good health and CMV-seronegative.

This chain uses TRBV18 with TRBJ2-7, with 13 bases aligning to TRBD2. The V gene end was trimmed by 5 bases and the J gene end by 2 bases; junction bases not matched to a gene: 6. This CDR3 comprises 16 residues. Germline assignment: CDR1 KGHSH and CDR2 LQKENI. In DNA form, the CDR3 reads TGTGCCAGCTCAGGCCCCGGGACTAGCGGGGCCTACGAGCAGTACTTC. Residues: CASSGPGTSGAYEQYF.

This clone has a handful of counts. V usage is TRBV18 and J usage is TRBJ2-7, with D possibly TRBD1 on 6 matching bases. Trimming took 0 bases from V and 6 from J, leaving 12 bases between them. The CDR3 consists of 14 residues. Germline V gene data show CDR1 as KGHSH and CDR2 as LQKENI. CDR3 protein: CASSPPSRGGEQYF. The DNA for the CDR3 is TGTGCCAGCTCACCACCATCCAGGGGTGGCGAGCAGTACTTC.

This clone has only a few counts. The chain employs TRBV6-1 and TRBJ1-5, with unresolved D. The CDR3 has 9 amino acids. Trimming pared 11 bases from V and 6 bases from J, leaving 5 bases between. CDR1 MNHNS and CDR2 SASEGT come from the germline V gene. The CDR3 DNA reads TGTGCCGCGGGTCAGCCCCAGCATTTT. Translated: CAAGQPQHF.

The genes are TRBV4-3 and TRBJ1-1, with 9 bases matching TRBD1. The CDR3 spans 14 residues. Germline-derived CDR1 and CDR2 are LGHNA and YSLEER. With 2 bases clipped from V and 4 bases from J, the junction kept 2 bases outside the gene matches. The DNA of the CDR3 is TGCGCCAGCAGCCAAAAGGACAGGGGCACTGAAGCTTTCTTT. This gives the protein CASSQKDRGTEAFF.

This chain connects TRBV7-2 to TRBJ2-5; TRBD2 might be the D (5 bases). CDR1 and CDR2 (germline): SGHTA, FQGNSA. The CDR3 is 14 amino acids. Trimming took 1 base from V and 5 from J, leaving 11 bases between them. CDR3 amino acids: CASSLGRRTETQYF. The CDR3 nucleotides read TGTGCCAGCAGCTTAGGGAGGAGGACGGAGACCCAGTACTTC. The full variable domain, its missing parts supplied by reference TRBV7-2 and TRBJ2-5, is GAGVSQSPSNKVTEKGKDVELRCDPISGHTALYWYRQSLGQGLEFLIYFQGNSAPDKSGLPSDRFSAERTGGSVSTLTIQRTQQEDSAVYLCASSLGRRTETQYFGPGTRLLVL.

The rearrangement uses TRBV19 and TRBJ2-1; TRBD2 agrees at 10 bases. The CDR3 extends over 15 amino acids. Looked up from germline, CDR1 is LNHDA and CDR2 is SQIVND (reference sequence). The J segment lost 10 bases and the V segment lost 7 bases, leaving 13 bases of the junction unmatched. CDR3 residues: CASMGQREGPFEQFF. The CDR3 DNA reads as TGTGCCAGTATGGGACAGCGGGAGGGCCCGTTCGAGCAGTTCTTC.

On this clone itself: Other DNA sequences in this specimen translate into the identical CDR3. The gene calls are TRBV4-2 and TRBJ1-6; TRBD1 might be the D (5 bases). Between the trimmed V and J ends, which lost 5 bases and 0 bases, there was a span of 17 bases. CDR1 is LGHNA and CDR2 is YNFKEQ in the germline V gene. This CDR3 region has 18 residues. The CDR3 sequence: CASSTGAGGSSYNSPLHF. The CDR3 coding sequence is TGTGCCAGCAGCACAGGTGCGGGGGGGAGCTCCTATAATTCACCCCTCCACTTT.

V usage is TRBV6-6 and J usage is TRBJ1-5, with 9 bases fitting TRBD1. This CDR3 contains 16 residues. CDR1 MNHNY and CDR2 SVGAGI come from the germline V gene (reference sequence). J was trimmed by 4 bases and V by 6 bases; bases with no gene match: 10. As DNA, the CDR3 is TGTGCCAGCAGGTCCCAGGGACAGGGTTTTAATCAGCCCCAGCATTTT. Encoded protein: CASRSQGQGFNQPQHF.

This sequence joins TRBV27 and TRBJ2-7; weak D call: TRBD1 (8 bases). V was cut by 6 bases and J by 1 base, with 19 bases left in between. In germline, CDR1 is MNHEY, CDR2 SMNVEV (reference sequence). The CDR3 contains 16 residues. CDR3: CASSLGRGTGSYEQYF. Here the CDR3 DNA reads TGTGCCAGCAGCCTAGGGCGGGGGACAGGTTCCTACGAGCAGTACTTC.

The chain has TRBV19 and TRBJ1-3; D unresolved. The CDR3 is 14 amino acids. CDR1 is LNHDA, CDR2 SQIVND, per germline (reference sequence). Trimming shortened V by 3 bases and J by 3 bases, and 9 bases separated the two germline ends. CDR3 nucleotide sequence: TGTGCCAGTAGTATCCCCCTCGTTGGAAACACCATATATTTT. As protein: CASSIPLVGNTIYF.